The rows below give T cell receptor beta chains drawn from one sample of a study of blood T cell repertoires in COVID-19. Assay used: immunoSEQ multiplex PCR; TCRdb lists only in-frame clones, some missing. The profile shows under 200,000 clones, around four fifths of them singletons. Sequenced input: peripheral blood. These receptor sequences come from a man aged 70-80 years with active or convalescent COVID-19. CDR3s include the opening cysteine and the closing phenylalanine or tryptophan. The D gene is left open where the match is weak. Some rows mark clone size as missing; the rest say once, few, many or name a class of expanded clone.

J,D,V,size,DNA,CDR3
TRBJ2-7,TRBD1,TRBV7-2,few,TGTGCCAGCACCCTCCGGGGACAGAGGCCCTACGAGCAGTACTTC,CASTLRGQRPYEQYF
TRBJ2-7,-,TRBV5-1,-,TGCGCCAGCAGCTTAGAGCCAGGGTCGTCCTACGAGCAGTACTTC,CASSLEPGSSYEQYF
TRBJ2-5,TRBD2,TRBV18,few,TGTGCCAGCTCACCTGAACTAGCGGGGCTCCAAGAGACCCAGTACTTC,CASSPELAGLQETQYF
TRBJ1-2,-,TRBV6-6,few,TGTGCCAGCAGTTACCTCGGGGGATCCAGAAACGGGGGCTACACCTTC,CASSYLGGSRNGGYTF
TRBJ2-4,-,TRBV4-3,-,TGCGCCAGCAGCCAAAACCTGCGGGGAAACATTCAGTACTTC,CASSQNLRGNIQYF
TRBJ1-3,-,TRBV18,-,TGTGCCAGCTCACAGGCCACAGGGCGTACTGGAAACACCATATATTTT,CASSQATGRTGNTIYF
TRBJ1-2,-,TRBV27,-,TGTGCCAGCAGTTTCGGCAGGGGTCTGTTAAACTTTGGCTACACCTTC,CASSFGRGLLNFGYTF
TRBJ1-2,TRBD1,TRBV3-1/TRBV3-2,-,TGTGCCAGCACCGGGACAGACGGACTCTATGGCTACACCTTC,CASTGTDGLYGYTF
TRBJ1-1,-,TRBV7-8,few,TGTGCCAGCAGCAGCGGACAGAACCTTGAAGCTTTCTTT,CASSSGQNLEAFF
TRBJ1-3,-,TRBV9,-,TGTGCCAGCAGCGTAGACAGGGCAGGAAACACCATATATTTT,CASSVDRAGNTIYF
TRBJ1-1,-,TRBV7-9,few,TGTGCCAGCAGCCTGTCGGGTAGCTCGGAAGCTTTCTTT,CASSLSGSSEAFF